These 2 T cell receptor beta chains were sequenced from one sample in a study of identical twins. TCRdb processed the 5' RACE reads anew with MiXCR; each CDR3 protein has one entry. The data hold around 960,000 distinct CDR3 sequences, with about 12% observed a single time. These data were likewise used in another study, on yellow fever vaccine responses in identical twins.

Sample: PBMCs. These receptors were obtained from a woman aged 18-35 years in good health.

This clonotype was detected only a few times. The rearrangement uses TRBV11-3 and TRBJ2-4; 7 bases are a match to TRBD2. The CDR3 is 16 amino acids. Germline loops: CDR1 SGHNT, CDR2 YENEEA. The V segment lost 5 bases and the J segment 2 bases; nucleotides outside the gene matches: 9. For the CDR3, the DNA is TGTGCCAGCAGCCTACTTGCGGGAGTAACCAAAAACATTCAGTACTTC. Its translation: CASSLLAGVTKNIQYF.

This clonotype was picked up many times. The germline gene is not matched at one end of the junction; a read error may be the cause. This chain's CDR3 is CASSLVSGANTGELFF. Here the CDR3 DNA reads TGCGCCAGCAGTTTGGTTAGCGGGGCGAACACCGGGGAGCTGTTTTTT. The rearrangement joins TRBV5-1 to TRBJ2-2; 8 nucleotides align to TRBD2. The CDR3 loop spans 16 amino acids. CDR1 and CDR2 from the germline V gene are SGHRS and YFSETQ.